One T cell receptor (beta chain) is described in this entry. The PCR used 60 Vbeta and 13 Jbeta primers. Using immunoSEQ multiplex PCR, the repertoire was profiled, and TCRdb retains in-frame clones only, with some absent. This table holds 150,000 to 200,000 clones, around 79% found once. This sample was taken from a study of cytomegalovirus exposure and HLA in healthy donors. This CDR3 spans 14 amino acids. CDR1 is MDHEN, CDR2 SYDVKM, per germline. Trimming stripped 3 bases from V and 4 bases from J, with 12 bases between. The sequencing input was PBMCs. The chain carries TRBV28 and TRBJ1-2; D not certain. This sequence originates from a man in his forties or fifties in good health and CMV-seronegative. CDR3: CASSFGGSVYGYTF. CDR3 sequence (DNA): TGTGCCAGCAGTTTTGGAGGGTCAGTCTATGGCTACACCTTC.